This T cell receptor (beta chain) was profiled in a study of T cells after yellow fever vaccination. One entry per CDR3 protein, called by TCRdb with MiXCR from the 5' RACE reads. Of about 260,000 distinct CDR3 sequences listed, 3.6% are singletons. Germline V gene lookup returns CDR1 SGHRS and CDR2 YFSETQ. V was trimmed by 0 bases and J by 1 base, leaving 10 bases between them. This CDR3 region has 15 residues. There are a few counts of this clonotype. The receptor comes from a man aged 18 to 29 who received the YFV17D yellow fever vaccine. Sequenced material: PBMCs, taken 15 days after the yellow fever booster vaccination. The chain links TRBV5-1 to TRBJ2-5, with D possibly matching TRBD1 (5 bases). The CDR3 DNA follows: TGCGCCAGCAGCTTGGCCCCAGGGATCCAAGAGACCCAGTACTTC. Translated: CASSLAPGIQETQYF.